The 27 T cell receptor beta chains listed next were all sequenced from one sample in a study of T cells of healthy individuals. TCRdb independently ran MiXCR on the 5' RACE reads; one entry per CDR3 protein. This table holds about 53,000 distinct CDR3 sequences, about 15% found once. These TCRs come from a human donor in good health.

This clonotype occurred many times. CDR3 in amino acids: CASSPTETYEQYF. In DNA, the CDR3 is TGTGCCAGCAGCCCCACAGAAACCTACGAGCAGTACTTC. The chain has TRBV6-2 or TRBV6-3 and TRBJ2-7; D uncertain. The V end was cut by 6 bases, the J end by 2 bases, with 11 bases between. CDR1 and CDR2 (germline): MNHEY, SVGEGT. This CDR3 contains 13 residues.

CDR3 in amino acids: CASRLGQGYTF. CDR3 in DNA: TGTGCCAGTCGGTTGGGGCAAGGCTACACCTTC. V is TRBV19 and J is TRBJ1-2; TRBD1 is a possible D gene (5 bases). V dropped 8 bases and J dropped 8 bases, with 12 bases sitting between them. Germline lookup yields CDR1 LNHDA and CDR2 SQIVND (reference sequence). The CDR3 is 11 residues long. Together with reference TRBV19 and TRBJ1-2, the CDR3 gives the full variable domain: DGGITQSPKYLFRKEGQNVTLSCEQNLNHDAMYWYRQDPGQGLRLIYYSQIVNDFQKGDIAEGYSVSREKKESFPLTVTSAQKNPTAFYLCASRLGQGYTFGSGTRLTVV.

This chain uses TRBV24-1 with TRBJ2-2; 8 bases agree with TRBD1. Germline V gives CDR1 KGHDR, CDR2 SFDVKD. V dropped 3 bases and J dropped 3; count of bases not matched to a gene: 5. This CDR3 spans 16 amino acids. The CDR3 reads CATSDPRTGYTGELFF. The CDR3 nucleotides are TGTGCCACCAGTGATCCCAGGACAGGGTACACCGGGGAGCTGTTTTTT.

The chain carries TRBV6-5 and TRBJ2-5, with D hard to call. The germline V gene encodes CDR1 MNHEY and CDR2 SVGAGI. V was shortened by 0 bases and J by 7 bases, with 9 bases between the two germline ends. This CDR3 is built from 13 residues. CDR3 in DNA: TGTGCCAGCAGTTACTCATTAGCCGCGACCCAGTACTTC. Translated: CASSYSLAATQYF.

The CDR3 loop is CATSDRRSNEQFF. CDR3 bases: TGTGCCACCAGTGACCGCCGGAGCAATGAGCAGTTCTTC. This chain links TRBV24-1 with TRBJ2-1; D is uncertain. V was trimmed by 4 bases and J by 6 bases, leaving 9 bases between them. Germline V gene lookup returns CDR1 KGHDR and CDR2 SFDVKD. CDR3 length equals 13 residues.

This chain links TRBV19 with TRBJ1-6; 10 nucleotides agree with TRBD1. Germline V lookup: CDR1 LNHDA, CDR2 SQIVND (reference sequence). The CDR3 extends over 15 amino acids. Trimming at V came to 5 bases and at J to 9 bases, leaving 7 bases not matched to a gene. CDR3 sequence: CASSSRQGAVSPLHF. As DNA, the CDR3 is TGTGCCAGTAGTTCAAGACAGGGGGCAGTTTCACCCCTCCACTTT.

This clonotype appeared many times. The chain joins TRBV29-1 to TRBJ1-2, with 10 bases matching TRBD1. The CDR3 is made up of 13 amino acids. Per the germline V gene, CDR1 is SQVTM and CDR2 is ANQGSEA. V gave up 4 bases and J gave up 8 bases; unmatched junction bases: 7. This CDR3 reads CSVARQGAGGYTF. The CDR3 nucleotides read TGCAGCGTTGCCCGACAGGGGGCGGGGGGCTACACCTTC.

The DNA for the CDR3 is TGCGCCAGCAGCCAGGGACAGGGACTTTGGACCTATGGCTACACCTTC. Protein sequence: CASSQGQGLWTYGYTF. The chain employs TRBV5-1 and TRBJ1-2; the match to TRBD1 covers 9 bases. The germline gives CDR1 SGHRS, CDR2 YFSETQ. V lost 4 bases and J lost 4; bases outside the gene matches: 11. This CDR3 comprises 16 residues. Variable domain in full (rest from reference TRBV5-1 and TRBJ1-2): KAGVTQTPRYLIKTRGQQVTLSCSPISGHRSVSWYQQTPGQGLQFLFEYFSETQRNKGNFPGRFSGRQFSNSRSEMNVSTLELGDSALYLCASSQGQGLWTYGYTFGSGTRLTVV.

V usage is TRBV25-1 and J usage is TRBJ2-7; D is possibly TRBD2 (5 bases). CDR3 length: 11 amino acids. With 8 bases removed from V and 5 bases from J, the gap between germline ends came to 10 bases. Germline V gene lookup returns CDR1 MGHDK and CDR2 SYGVNS. CDR3 coding DNA: TGTGCCAGCGCAGAGAGGGACGAGCAGTACTTC. Translating it yields CASAERDEQYF.

This clonotype has ten or more counts. This rearrangement joins TRBV9 to TRBJ2-7; D unresolved. Germline V gene lookup returns CDR1 SGDLS and CDR2 YYNGEE. V was cut by 4 bases and J by 2 bases, with 10 bases left in between. The CDR3 covers 13 residues. CDR3 sequence: CASSPDGPYEQYF. CDR3 DNA sequence: TGTGCCAGCAGCCCCGACGGGCCCTACGAGCAGTACTTC.

In its sample, this clonotype was seen many times. The chain joins TRBV6-4 to TRBJ1-2; no clear D. Trimming shortened V by 2 bases and J by 4 bases, and 14 bases separated the two germline ends. CDR1 and CDR2 (germline): MRHNA, SNTAGT. The CDR3 is 15 amino acids. The CDR3 sequence: CASSDPGADFYGYTF. The CDR3 DNA is TGTGCCAGCAGTGACCCCGGAGCGGACTTCTATGGCTACACCTTC.

The CDR3 sequence: CASSPSLQSGANVLTF. The CDR3 DNA follows: TGTGCCAGCAGCCCCTCCCTGCAGTCTGGGGCCAACGTCCTGACTTTC. This chain joins TRBV9 and TRBJ2-6; D uncertain. Trimming shortened V by 4 bases and J by 1 base, and 12 bases separated the two germline ends. The CDR3 is 16 residues long. Germline lookup yields CDR1 SGDLS and CDR2 YYNGEE. Drawing the rest from reference TRBV9 and TRBJ2-6, the complete variable domain is DSGVTQTPKHLITATGQRVTLRCSPRSGDLSVYWYQQSLDQGLQFLIQYYNGEERAKGNILERFSAQQFPDLHSELNLSSLELGDSALYFCASSPSLQSGANVLTFGAGSRLTVL.

There are many counts of this clonotype. The chain couples TRBV9 to TRBJ2-5; D uncertain. This CDR3 has 15 residues. CDR1 and CDR2 from the germline V gene are SGDLS and YYNGEE. Trimming cost V 0 bases and J 1 base, with 10 bases left between them. The CDR3 sequence: CASSVAPIPQETQYF. The DNA of the CDR3 is TGTGCCAGCAGCGTAGCGCCAATACCCCAAGAGACCCAGTACTTC.

This clonotype occurred many times. This chain connects TRBV11-2 to TRBJ2-7; a possible D gene is TRBD1 (5 bases). Trimming took off 2 bases at V and 6 bases at J, with 17 bases between the two ends. The CDR3 has 15 residues. The germline gives CDR1 SGHAT, CDR2 FQNNGV. The CDR3 region has the DNA TGTGCCAGCAGCTTATCCACAGGCGGAGTACTCGAGCAGTACTTC. This encodes CASSLSTGGVLEQYF.

This clonotype was seen more than once but under ten times. The chain couples TRBV12-3 or TRBV12-4 to TRBJ2-4; D is possibly TRBD1 (6 bases). This CDR3 is 14 amino acids long. V was pared by 3 bases and J by 16 bases, with 22 bases between. Here the CDR3 DNA reads TGTGCCAGCAGTTTTTTTAGAGAGGGGGACAAGAAATACTTC. Its protein product is CASSFFREGDKKYF.

This clonotype was counted between two and nine times. The V and J genes are TRBV28 and TRBJ1-2, with 12 nucleotides matching TRBD1. The CDR3 consists of 15 residues. Germline lookup yields CDR1 MDHEN and CDR2 SYDVKM. Trimming took 6 bases from V and 7 from J; bases not matched to a gene: 9. In DNA, the CDR3 is TGTGCCAGCAGCTCCGGGGGACAGGGGGCGAGTGGCTACACCTTC. Translated, it gives CASSSGGQGASGYTF.

This clonotype showed up many times. The rearrangement uses TRBV30 and TRBJ2-3; 16 bases line up with TRBD2. V gave up 7 bases and J gave up 4 bases; unmatched junction bases: 2. This CDR3 comprises 14 residues. The V gene's germline CDR1 is GTSNPN and CDR2 SVGIG (reference sequence). This CDR3 is CALGLAGGADTQYF. In DNA form, the CDR3 reads TGTGCCTTGGGACTAGCGGGAGGGGCAGATACGCAGTATTTT.

Notes on this clonotype: This may come from a read error, since a much larger clone is one base off. The chain links TRBV12-3 or TRBV12-4 to TRBJ1-2; D is unresolved. This CDR3 region has 13 residues. Between the trimmed V and J ends, which lost 8 bases and 3 bases, there was a span of 13 bases. CDR3 coding DNA: TGTGCCAGCCGTAAGGCCGGGGACTATGGCTACACCTTC. Its protein is CASRKAGDYGYTF.

This clonotype was counted ten times or more. A junction boundary mismatches the germline segment, possibly from a read error. The chain joins TRBV7-3 to TRBJ2-7, with TRBD1 matching 9 bases. CDR3 size: 14 residues. Germline CDR1 reads SGHTA; CDR2 reads FQGTGA. CDR3 sequence reads: CASRSGTGSYEQYF. The CDR3, as DNA: TGTGCCAGCAGGTCCGGGACAGGGTCCTATGAGCAGTACTTC.

This clonotype was seen at least ten times. The chain couples TRBV6-5 to TRBJ2-5; 8 bases are a match to TRBD2. With 8 bases clipped from V and 1 base from J, the junction kept 6 bases outside the gene matches. CDR3 length equals 14 residues. The germline V gene encodes CDR1 MNHEY and CDR2 SVGAGI. CDR3 protein: CASSGGQSQETQYF. DNA of the CDR3: TGTGCCAGCTCGGGGGGGCAGTCCCAAGAGACCCAGTACTTC.

This clonotype turned up a few times. The chain combines TRBV2 with TRBJ2-3, with D maybe TRBD2 (5 bases). Between the trimmed V and J ends, which lost 2 bases and 4 bases, there was a span of 16 bases. This CDR3 comprises 16 residues. CDR1 and CDR2 from the germline V gene are SNHLY and FYNNEI. CDR3 sequence: CASSESGLASPDTQYF. The CDR3 DNA follows: TGTGCCAGCAGTGAATCCGGCCTAGCTAGCCCAGATACGCAGTATTTT.

CDR3 sequence (DNA): TGTGCCAGCAGCCGGGACGTCTCTGGAAACACCATATATTTT. It yields the protein CASSRDVSGNTIYF. V is TRBV7-7 and J is TRBJ1-3; maybe TRBD1 (5 bases). Germline V gene lookup returns CDR1 SSHAT and CDR2 FNYEAQ (reference sequence). This CDR3 comprises 14 residues. Trimming left V 5 bases short and J 0 bases short, with 8 bases between.

The chain couples TRBV18 to TRBJ1-1; 7 bases are a match to TRBD1. Germline V gene sequence: CDR1 KGHSH, CDR2 LQKENI. CDR3 length: 13 amino acids. V shed 6 bases, J shed 5 bases, and the junction held 6 bases outside the gene matches. The CDR3 sequence is CASSLTGETEAFF. The CDR3 nucleotides are TGTGCCAGCTCTCTCACAGGGGAGACTGAAGCTTTCTTT.

The chain is built from TRBV4-3 and TRBJ2-5; D not resolved. This CDR3 contains 16 residues. V was clipped by 0 bases and J by 2 bases, with 13 bases between them. CDR1 and CDR2 from the germline V gene are LGHNA and YSLEER. CDR3 coding DNA: TGCGCCAGCAGCCAAGATATGCAGGCACGACAAGAGACCCAGTACTTC. This translates into CASSQDMQARQETQYF.

This clonotype was seen many times. The chain links TRBV6-2 or TRBV6-3 to TRBJ2-3, with 14 positions matching TRBD2. CDR1 MNHEY and CDR2 SVGEGT come from the germline V gene. V lost 4 bases and J lost 0; bases outside the gene matches: 6. CDR3 size: 18 residues. CDR3 nucleotides: TGTGCCAGCAGTTCGGTGGGACTAGCGGGAGATAGCACAGATACGCAGTATTTT. Translating it yields CASSSVGLAGDSTDTQYF.

There are many counts of this clonotype. The chain combines TRBV2 with TRBJ2-3; 7 nucleotides align to TRBD2. V gave up 6 bases and J gave up 0 bases; unmatched junction bases: 9. This CDR3 region has 16 residues. Germline CDR1 is SNHLY and CDR2 is FYNNEI. The CDR3 reads CASRGSGSSSTDTQYF. The CDR3 nucleotides are TGTGCCAGCAGAGGTAGCGGGTCCTCTAGCACAGATACGCAGTATTTT.

This clonotype was found many times. The rearrangement joins TRBV3-1 to TRBJ2-1; D unclear. Trimming removed 3 bases at V and 0 bases at J, with 9 bases between. Germline values: CDR1 LGHDT, CDR2 YNNKEL (reference sequence). The CDR3 has 15 residues. Here the CDR3 reads CASSQDQSSYNEQFF. The DNA for the CDR3 is TGTGCCAGCAGCCAGGACCAAAGCTCCTACAATGAGCAGTTCTTC.